One sample yielded the 23 T cell receptor beta chains listed below, sequenced in a study of T cell repertoires in cytomegalovirus infection. One entry per CDR3 protein, called by TCRdb with MiXCR from the reads. The data show around 550,000 distinct CDR3 sequences, about 25% seen once. The sample comprised PBMCs. The receptors were sampled from a human donor in good health (CMV status not recorded). Some clones in this sample may be carry-over from other donors' samples.

In its sample, this clonotype was seen many times. The chain recombines TRBV7-6 with TRBJ2-7; D is unresolved. In germline, CDR1 is SGHVS, CDR2 FNYEAQ. The CDR3 spans 14 residues. V lost 0 bases, J lost 2 bases, and 8 bases lay in between. The CDR3 protein is CASSLAAVPYEQYF. CDR3 coding DNA: TGTGCCAGCAGCTTAGCAGCCGTTCCCTACGAGCAGTACTTC.

The rearrangement links TRBV6-2 or TRBV6-3 to TRBJ2-2; 12 bases are shared with TRBD2. The CDR3 totals 17 residues. The trim removed 6 bases at V and 1 base at J, leaving 6 bases unmatched. Germline-derived CDR1 and CDR2 are MNHEY and SVGEGT. The CDR3 bases are TGTGCCAGCAGCTACGGGACTAGCGGGTGGAACACCGGGGAGCTGTTTTTT. It is translated as CASSYGTSGWNTGELFF.

The genes are TRBV9 and TRBJ2-5; 13 bases are shared with TRBD2. Germline V gives CDR1 SGDLS, CDR2 YYNGEE. V shed 3 bases, J shed 5 bases, and the junction held 7 bases outside the gene matches. CDR3 length: 16 residues. CDR3 protein: CASSAPGTSGMETQYF. Written as DNA, the CDR3 is TGTGCCAGCAGCGCCCCGGGGACTAGCGGGATGGAGACCCAGTACTTC. The complete variable domain, with remaining parts taken from reference TRBV9 and TRBJ2-5, reads DSGVTQTPKHLITATGQRVTLRCSPRSGDLSVYWYQQSLDQGLQFLIQYYNGEERAKGNILERFSAQQFPDLHSELNLSSLELGDSALYFCASSAPGTSGMETQYFGPGTRLLVL.

The genes are TRBV12-3 or TRBV12-4 and TRBJ2-1; tentative D call: TRBD1 (6 bases). This CDR3 has 15 amino acids. The V end was cut by 2 bases, the J end by 8 bases, with 16 bases between. DNA for the CDR3: TGTGCCAGCAGTTTACAAGGGGGAGTCCATCATGAGCAGTTCTTC. The encoded protein is CASSLQGGVHHEQFF.

V gene TRBV10-3 combines with J gene TRBJ2-1, with D possibly TRBD1 on 5 matching bases. The CDR3 spans 12 residues. Germline CDR1 reads ENHRY; CDR2 reads SYGVKD. The germline V and J ends were trimmed by 6 bases and 6 bases, with 9 bases remaining between them. This CDR3 is CAISLGVNEQFF. The CDR3 DNA reads TGTGCCATCAGCCTAGGGGTCAATGAGCAGTTCTTC.

This clonotype was seen at least ten times. The CDR3 loop is CASSPRSLTGRRGLDTEAFF. The CDR3 DNA follows: TGTGCCAGCAGTCCTAGGTCCCTCACGGGCAGAAGGGGACTAGACACTGAAGCTTTCTTT. This chain connects TRBV7-9 to TRBJ1-1, with D tentatively TRBD1 (5 bases). The CDR3 consists of 20 residues. V gave up 6 bases and J gave up 3 bases, with 32 bases separating them. Germline V gene data show CDR1 as SEHNR and CDR2 as FQNEAQ (reference sequence).

The chain has TRBV5-4 and TRBJ2-7, with TRBD2 matching 7 bases. This CDR3 is built from 13 residues. V was clipped by 4 bases and J by 5 bases; unmatched bases: 6. Germline loops: CDR1 SGHNT, CDR2 YYREEE (reference sequence). The CDR3 region is CASSPQGGDEQYV. The CDR3 DNA follows: TGTGCCAGCAGCCCTCAGGGAGGGGACGAGCAGTACGTC.

The genes are TRBV7-2 and TRBJ1-6; 9 bases match TRBD1. The CDR3 contains 15 residues. Germline CDR1 is SGHTA and CDR2 is FQGNSA. V lost 5 bases to trimming and J lost 7 bases; unmatched junction nucleotides: 6. The CDR3 here is CASSTGQGRNSPLHF. Written as DNA, the CDR3 is TGTGCCAGCAGCACGGGACAGGGTAGGAATTCACCCCTCCACTTT.

This clonotype was recorded a few times. The chain links TRBV19 to TRBJ2-1; TRBD2 agrees at 16 bases. This CDR3 is built from 19 residues. Trimming cost V 3 bases and J 6 bases; bases outside gene matches: 11. In germline, CDR1 is LNHDA, CDR2 SQIVND (reference sequence). The CDR3 region is CASSISGTSGRAVGNEQFF. The CDR3 region has the DNA TGTGCCAGTAGTATTTCTGGGACTAGCGGGAGGGCCGTAGGCAATGAGCAGTTCTTC.

This clonotype has just a few counts. This chain connects TRBV14 to TRBJ2-1, with D maybe TRBD2 (5 bases). The CDR3 totals 15 residues. Germline V lookup: CDR1 SGHDN, CDR2 FVKESK. Trimming took 4 bases from V and 4 from J, leaving 14 bases between them. CDR3 in amino acids: CASSPDPGNYNEQFF. The CDR3 coding sequence is TGTGCCAGCAGCCCCGACCCGGGAAATTACAATGAGCAGTTCTTC.

This clonotype was found many times. This chain links TRBV7-6 with TRBJ2-7; 12 bases agree with TRBD2. This CDR3 spans 17 amino acids. The V and J ends lost 5 bases and 3 bases, in that order; junction bases with no gene match: 11. Germline V gene sequence: CDR1 SGHVS, CDR2 FNYEAQ. CDR3 sequence (DNA): TGTGCCAGCAGCCAGACGCGCGGGACTAGCGGGTTCTACGAGCAGTACTTC. Protein: CASSQTRGTSGFYEQYF.

J is TRBJ2-7 and V is TRBV12-3 or TRBV12-4; D gene uncertain. V shed 4 bases and J shed 4 bases, with 11 bases lying between them. This CDR3 has 13 residues. CDR3 in DNA: TGTGCCAGCAGTTATTCTAGGGATTACGAGCAGTACGTC. This sequence encodes CASSYSRDYEQYV.

This clonotype was seen a few times. V and J are TRBV6-6 and TRBJ2-2; TRBD2 matches at 13 bases. This CDR3 is 13 amino acids long. CDR1 and CDR2 (germline): MNHNY, SVGAGI (reference sequence). The junction had 3 bases not matched to a gene; V was cut back by 11 bases and J by 6 bases. CDR3 residues: CAGTSGTAGELFF. In nucleotides, the CDR3 is TGTGCCGGGACTAGCGGGACGGCCGGGGAGCTGTTTTTT.

J is TRBJ1-5 and V is TRBV7-2, with D unclear. Germline V gives CDR1 SGHTA, CDR2 FQGNSA. The CDR3 is 14 residues long. Between the trimmed V and J ends, which lost 2 bases and 4 bases, there was a span of 9 bases. CDR3 protein: CASSLRARNQPQHF. The CDR3 DNA reads TGTGCCAGCAGCTTAAGGGCGAGGAATCAGCCCCAGCATTTT.

This clonotype came up a few times. J is TRBJ2-7 and V is TRBV11-2; possibly TRBD2 for D (6 bases). The CDR3 extends over 14 amino acids. Trimming pared 1 base from V and 3 bases from J, leaving 10 bases between. Germline CDR1 and CDR2: SGHAT and FQNNGV. The CDR3 nucleotides read TGTGCCAGCAGCTTAGGGGACTGGGACTACGAGCAGTACGTC. Translating it yields CASSLGDWDYEQYV.

The chain uses TRBV6-5 and TRBJ2-1; TRBD2 matches at 9 bases. J lost 10 bases, V lost 4 bases, and 8 bases had no gene match. The CDR3 sequence is 14 residues long. Germline lookup yields CDR1 MNHEY and CDR2 SVGAGI. The DNA of the CDR3 is TGTGCCAGCAGTTGGGACAGCGGGAGGACCGAGCAGTTCTTC. Residues: CASSWDSGRTEQFF.

This clonotype was detected only a few times. The chain carries TRBV6-5 and TRBJ1-1, with D possibly matching TRBD1 (5 bases). V lost 0 bases and J 1 base, leaving 15 bases between the germline ends. The CDR3 consists of 17 residues. Germline V gene lookup returns CDR1 MNHEY and CDR2 SVGAGI. The chain's CDR3 is CASSYSVTLGQNTEAFF. Written as DNA, the CDR3 is TGTGCCAGCAGTTACTCGGTTACCTTGGGGCAGAACACTGAAGCTTTCTTT.

At least ten counts were recorded for this clonotype. The chain recombines TRBV12-3 or TRBV12-4 with TRBJ2-1, with 11 bases lining up with TRBD2. The CDR3 is 19 amino acids. After removal of 2 bases from V and 0 bases from J, the junction contained 9 bases not matched to a gene. CDR3 DNA sequence: TGTGCCAGCAGTTTATGGCTAGCGGGAGGCCCAAGCTCCTACAATGAGCAGTTCTTC. This codes for CASSLWLAGGPSSYNEQFF.

This clonotype was recorded a few times. V and J are TRBV27 and TRBJ2-1; D may be TRBD1 (5 bases). V dropped 2 bases and J dropped 8 bases, with 10 bases sitting between them. The CDR3 is made up of 13 amino acids. CDR1 and CDR2 (germline): MNHEY, SMNVEV (reference sequence). Written as DNA, the CDR3 is TGTGCCAGCAGTTTACTAGGGGCCTATGAGCAGTTCTTC. Translated: CASSLLGAYEQFF.

CDR3 amino acids: CSASRDRPYEQYF. CDR3 nucleotide sequence: TGCAGCGCTTCCCGGGACAGACCCTACGAGCAGTACTTC. The chain joins TRBV29-1 to TRBJ2-7, with 7 positions matching TRBD1. Germline-derived CDR1 and CDR2 are SQVTM and ANQGSEA. The J segment lost 2 bases and the V segment lost 7 bases, leaving 8 bases of the junction unmatched. The CDR3 spans 13 residues.

The chain uses TRBV11-3 and TRBJ2-3, with 12 bases identical to TRBD2. The J segment lost 0 bases and the V segment lost 1 base, leaving 5 bases of the junction unmatched. Germline V CDR1 and CDR2: SGHNT, YENEEA. This CDR3 has 18 amino acids. The CDR3 loop reads CASSLAGLAGPSTDTQYF. As DNA, the CDR3 is TGTGCCAGCAGCTTAGCCGGACTAGCGGGGCCGAGCACAGATACGCAGTATTTT.

J is TRBJ2-3 and V is TRBV20-1; D could derive from TRBD1 or TRBD2 (5 bases each). The CDR3 consists of 17 residues. From germline, CDR1 is DFQATT and CDR2 SNEGSKA (reference sequence). Trimming shortened V by 6 bases and J by 4 bases, and 26 bases separated the two germline ends. The CDR3 protein is CSAQFRDLDTIPDTQYF. DNA for the CDR3: TGCAGTGCCCAATTCCGGGACCTCGATACAATCCCAGATACGCAGTATTTT.

CDR3 sequence: CASSLTLAGSSGANVLTF. DNA of the CDR3: TGTGCCAGCAGCTTAACTCTAGCGGGATCCTCTGGGGCCAACGTCCTGACTTTC. The rearrangement uses TRBV7-2 and TRBJ2-6, with 9 bases fitting TRBD2. CDR3 length: 18 amino acids. The V gene end was trimmed by 2 bases and the J gene end by 0 bases; junction bases not matched to a gene: 5. Germline CDR1 reads SGHTA; CDR2 reads FQGNSA. Full variable domain (outside the CDR3, taken from reference TRBV7-2 and TRBJ2-6): GAGVSQSPSNKVTEKGKDVELRCDPISGHTALYWYRQSLGQGLEFLIYFQGNSAPDKSGLPSDRFSAERTGGSVSTLTIQRTQQEDSAVYLCASSLTLAGSSGANVLTFGAGSRLTVL.